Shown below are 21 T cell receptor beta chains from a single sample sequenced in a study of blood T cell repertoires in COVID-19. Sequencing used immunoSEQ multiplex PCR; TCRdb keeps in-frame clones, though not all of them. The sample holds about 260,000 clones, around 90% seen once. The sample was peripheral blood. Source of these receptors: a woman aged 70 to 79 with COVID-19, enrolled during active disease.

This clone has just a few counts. The CDR3 loop reads CASSQDSGGSNQPQHF. The DNA for the CDR3 is TGTGCCAGCAGCCAAGACTCTGGCGGTAGCAATCAGCCCCAGCATTTT. The gene calls are TRBV4-2 and TRBJ1-5; D is uncertain. The germline CDR1 and CDR2 sequences are LGHNA and YNFKEQ. V was shortened by 0 bases and J by 0 bases, with 9 bases between the two germline ends. The length of the CDR3 is 16 residues.

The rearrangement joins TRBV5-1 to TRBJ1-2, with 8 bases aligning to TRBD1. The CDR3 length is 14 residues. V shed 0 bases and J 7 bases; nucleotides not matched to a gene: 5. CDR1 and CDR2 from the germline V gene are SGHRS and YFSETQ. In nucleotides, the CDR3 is TGCGCCAGCAGCTTGGGACAGGGGAAAGGTGGCTACACCTTC. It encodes CASSLGQGKGGYTF.

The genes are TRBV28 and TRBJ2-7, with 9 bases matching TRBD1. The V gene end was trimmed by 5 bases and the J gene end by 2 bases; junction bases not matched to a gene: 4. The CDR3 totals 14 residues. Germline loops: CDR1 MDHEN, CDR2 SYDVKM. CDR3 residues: CASSPDRGAYEQYF. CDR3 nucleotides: TGTGCCAGCAGTCCAGACAGGGGGGCCTACGAGCAGTACTTC.

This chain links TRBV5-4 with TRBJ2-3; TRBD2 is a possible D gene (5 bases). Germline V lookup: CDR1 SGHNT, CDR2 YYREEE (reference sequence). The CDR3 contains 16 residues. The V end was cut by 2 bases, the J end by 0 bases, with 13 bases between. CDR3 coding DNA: TGTGCCAGCAGCTTCAAGCGGAGCCCTAGCACAGATACGCAGTATTTT. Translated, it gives CASSFKRSPSTDTQYF.

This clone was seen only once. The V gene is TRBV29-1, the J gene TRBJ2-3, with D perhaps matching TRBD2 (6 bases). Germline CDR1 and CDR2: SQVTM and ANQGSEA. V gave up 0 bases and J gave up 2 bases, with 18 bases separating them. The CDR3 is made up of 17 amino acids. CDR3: CSVEDRKPGLYTDTQYF. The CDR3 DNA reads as TGCAGCGTTGAAGATCGAAAACCGGGACTCTACACAGATACGCAGTATTTT.

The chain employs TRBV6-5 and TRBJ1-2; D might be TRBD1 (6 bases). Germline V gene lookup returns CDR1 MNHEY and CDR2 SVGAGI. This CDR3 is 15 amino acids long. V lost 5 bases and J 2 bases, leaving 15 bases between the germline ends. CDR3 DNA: TGTGCCAGCAGTCAGACCGGGACACGGAACTATGGCTACACCTTC. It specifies CASSQTGTRNYGYTF.

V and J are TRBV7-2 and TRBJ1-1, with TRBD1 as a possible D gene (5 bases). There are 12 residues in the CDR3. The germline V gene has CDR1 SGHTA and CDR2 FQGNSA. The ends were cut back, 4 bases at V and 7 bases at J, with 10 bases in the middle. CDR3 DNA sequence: TGTGCCAGCAGCTCCTTGGGGGGTGAAGCTTTCTTT. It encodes CASSSLGGEAFF.

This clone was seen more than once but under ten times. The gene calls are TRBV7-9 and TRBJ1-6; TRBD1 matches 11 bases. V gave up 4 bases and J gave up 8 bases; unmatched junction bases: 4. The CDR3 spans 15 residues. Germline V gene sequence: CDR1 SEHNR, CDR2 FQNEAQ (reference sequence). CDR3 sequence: CASSSWTGGDSPLHF. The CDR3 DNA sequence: TGTGCCAGCAGCTCCTGGACAGGGGGCGATTCACCCCTCCACTTT.

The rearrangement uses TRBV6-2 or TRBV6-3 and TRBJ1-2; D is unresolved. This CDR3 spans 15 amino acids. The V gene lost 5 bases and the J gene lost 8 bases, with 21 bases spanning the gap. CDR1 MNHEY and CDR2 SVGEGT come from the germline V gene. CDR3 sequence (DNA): TGTGCCAGCAGTCCAGCCGAACGGGGTCTAACAGGCTACACCTTC. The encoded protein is CASSPAERGLTGYTF.

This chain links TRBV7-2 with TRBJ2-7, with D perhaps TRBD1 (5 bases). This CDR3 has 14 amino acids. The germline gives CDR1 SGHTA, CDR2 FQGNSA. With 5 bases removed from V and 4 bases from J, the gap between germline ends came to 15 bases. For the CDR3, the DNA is TGTGCCAGCAGCGCAAACCAGGGTCGGTACGAGCAGTACTTC. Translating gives CASSANQGRYEQYF.

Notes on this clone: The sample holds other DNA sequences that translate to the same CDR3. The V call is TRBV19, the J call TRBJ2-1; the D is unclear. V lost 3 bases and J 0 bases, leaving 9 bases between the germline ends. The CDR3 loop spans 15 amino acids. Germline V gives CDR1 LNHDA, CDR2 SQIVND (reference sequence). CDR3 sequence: CASSISGSSYNEQFF. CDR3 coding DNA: TGTGCCAGTAGTATCTCCGGTAGCTCCTACAATGAGCAGTTCTTC.

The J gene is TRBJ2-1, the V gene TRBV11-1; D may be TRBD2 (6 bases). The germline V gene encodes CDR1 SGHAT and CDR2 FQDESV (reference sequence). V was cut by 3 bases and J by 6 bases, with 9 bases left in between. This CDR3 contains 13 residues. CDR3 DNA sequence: TGTGCCAGCAGCTTCTTGGGAGGCAATGAGCAGTTCTTC. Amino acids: CASSFLGGNEQFF. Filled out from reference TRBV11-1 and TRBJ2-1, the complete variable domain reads EAEVAQSPRYKITEKSQAVAFWCDPISGHATLYWYRQILGQGPELLVQFQDESVVDDSQLPKDRFSAERLKGVDSTLKIQPAELGDSAMYLCASSFLGGNEQFFGPGTRLTVL.

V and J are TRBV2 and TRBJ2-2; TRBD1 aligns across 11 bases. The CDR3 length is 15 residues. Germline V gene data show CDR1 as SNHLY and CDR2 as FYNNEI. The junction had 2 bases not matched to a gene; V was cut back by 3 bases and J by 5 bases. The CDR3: CASSDGTGGTGELFF. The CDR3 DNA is TGTGCCAGCAGTGATGGGACAGGGGGGACCGGGGAGCTGTTTTTT. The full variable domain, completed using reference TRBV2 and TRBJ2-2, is EPEVTQTPSHQVTQMGQEVILRCVPISNHLYFYWYRQILGQKVEFLVSFYNNEISEKSEIFDDQFSVERPDGSNFTLKIRSTKLEDSAMYFCASSDGTGGTGELFFGEGSRLTVL.

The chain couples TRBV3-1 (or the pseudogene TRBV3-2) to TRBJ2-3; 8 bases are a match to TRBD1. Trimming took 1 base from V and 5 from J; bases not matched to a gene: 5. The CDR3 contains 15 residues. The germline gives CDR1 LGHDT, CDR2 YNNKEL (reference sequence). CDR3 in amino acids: CASSQGGTGRDTQYF. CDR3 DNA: TGTGCCAGCAGCCAAGGGGGGACAGGAAGAGATACGCAGTATTTT.

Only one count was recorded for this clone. As DNA, the CDR3 is TGTGCCTGGGGCCCCGGTACCTACGAGCAGTACTTC. Its translation is CAWGPGTYEQYF. The rearrangement links TRBV30 to TRBJ2-7, with unresolved D. Germline assignment: CDR1 GTSNPN and CDR2 SVGIG (reference sequence). The length of the CDR3 is 12 residues. V dropped 5 bases and J dropped 2 bases, with 10 bases sitting between them.

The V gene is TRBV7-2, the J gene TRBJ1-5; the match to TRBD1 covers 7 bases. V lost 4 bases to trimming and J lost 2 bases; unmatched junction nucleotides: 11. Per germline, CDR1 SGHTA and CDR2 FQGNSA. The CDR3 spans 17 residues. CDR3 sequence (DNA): TGTGCCAGCAGCTCTGGGACAGCAGGTACGGGCAATCAGCCCCAGCATTTT. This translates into CASSSGTAGTGNQPQHF.

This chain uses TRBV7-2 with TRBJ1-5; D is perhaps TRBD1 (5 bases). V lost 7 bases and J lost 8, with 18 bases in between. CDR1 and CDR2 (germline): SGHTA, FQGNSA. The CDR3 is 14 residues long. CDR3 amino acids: CASNPDGGGEPQHF. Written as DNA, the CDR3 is TGTGCCAGCAACCCAGACGGGGGGGGTGAGCCCCAGCATTTT.

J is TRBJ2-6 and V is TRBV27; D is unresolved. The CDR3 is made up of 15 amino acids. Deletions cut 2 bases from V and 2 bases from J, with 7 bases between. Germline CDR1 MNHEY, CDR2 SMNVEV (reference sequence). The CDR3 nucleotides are TGTGCCAGCAGTTTAGCTGGCCCTGGGGCCAACGTCCTGACTTTC. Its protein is CASSLAGPGANVLTF.

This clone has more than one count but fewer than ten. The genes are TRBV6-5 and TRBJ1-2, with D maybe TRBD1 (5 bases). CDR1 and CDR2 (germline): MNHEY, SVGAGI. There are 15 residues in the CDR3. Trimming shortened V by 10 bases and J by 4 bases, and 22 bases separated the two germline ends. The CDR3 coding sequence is TGTGCCACTCTGGGTTCGAACAGGATGTTCTATGGCTACACCTTC. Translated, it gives CATLGSNRMFYGYTF.

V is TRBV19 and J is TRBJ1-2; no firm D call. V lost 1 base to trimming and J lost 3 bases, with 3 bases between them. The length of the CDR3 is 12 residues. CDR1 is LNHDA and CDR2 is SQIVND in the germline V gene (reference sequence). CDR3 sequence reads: CASSIGDYGYTF. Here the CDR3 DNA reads TGTGCCAGTAGTATAGGAGACTATGGCTACACCTTC.

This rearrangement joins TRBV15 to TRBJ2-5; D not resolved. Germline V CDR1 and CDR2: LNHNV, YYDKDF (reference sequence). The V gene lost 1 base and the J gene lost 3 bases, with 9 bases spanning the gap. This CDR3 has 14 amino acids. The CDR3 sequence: CATSRVSRKETQYF. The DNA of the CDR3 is TGTGCCACCAGCAGAGTCTCGCGAAAAGAGACCCAGTACTTC.